Below, 7 T cell receptor beta chains from the same sample are listed, as sequenced in a study of T cell changes during pregnancy in multiple sclerosis. The table came from immunoSEQ multiplex PCR; TCRdb's copy has only in-frame clones and leaves some out. Seen here are over 50,000 clones, about 92% observed once, and the top ten hold about 2%. The source was peripheral blood, collected in the second trimester of pregnancy. All receptors derive from a female donor with multiple sclerosis, enrolled in a pregnancy study.

The chain combines TRBV2 with TRBJ2-7; 10 bases align to TRBD2. Trimming removed 6 bases from V and 6 bases from J; junction bases left unmatched: 11. The CDR3 totals 15 residues. Germline assignment: CDR1 SNHLY and CDR2 FYNNEI. The chain's CDR3 is CASSALLAGVAEQYF. The CDR3 nucleotides read TGTGCCAGCAGCGCCCTCCTAGCGGGAGTTGCCGAGCAGTACTTC.

In its sample, this clone was seen a few times. The V and J genes are TRBV4-2 and TRBJ2-3; 10 bases are a match to TRBD1. After removal of 4 bases from V and 1 base from J, the junction contained 5 bases not matched to a gene. There are 16 residues in the CDR3. Germline V lookup: CDR1 LGHNA, CDR2 YNFKEQ. The CDR3 DNA sequence: TGTGCCAGCAGCCCTGGACAGGGGGAGGGCACAGATACGCAGTATTTT. Amino acids: CASSPGQGEGTDTQYF.

The gene calls are TRBV2 and TRBJ2-2; D is perhaps TRBD1 (6 bases). The length of the CDR3 is 14 residues. CDR1 and CDR2 (germline): SNHLY, FYNNEI. V was trimmed by 8 bases and J by 0 bases, leaving 10 bases between them. The CDR3 nucleotides read TGTGCCAGCTCTCAGGGGACGAACACCGGGGAGCTGTTTTTT. This translates into CASSQGTNTGELFF.

The chain joins TRBV9 to TRBJ1-3, with TRBD1 identical over 7 bases. Looked up from germline, CDR1 is SGDLS and CDR2 is YYNGEE. V gave up 0 bases and J gave up 1 base; unmatched junction bases: 7. The CDR3 contains 17 residues. In DNA form, the CDR3 reads TGTGCCAGCAGCGTAGAGGGGGCCGCGCGTTCTGGAAACACCATATATTTT. Protein: CASSVEGAARSGNTIYF.

The V and J genes are TRBV2 and TRBJ1-5; D gene unclear. This CDR3 has 17 residues. Germline values: CDR1 SNHLY, CDR2 FYNNEI. Trimming removed 3 bases from V and 2 bases from J, with 17 bases in between. The CDR3 sequence is CASSDFGKEVGNQPQHF. The CDR3 region has the DNA TGTGCCAGCAGTGATTTCGGCAAGGAGGTCGGCAATCAGCCCCAGCATTTT.

This rearrangement joins TRBV19 to TRBJ1-1; possible D gene TRBD1, 5 bases. The CDR3 has 15 amino acids. CDR1 and CDR2 from the germline V gene are LNHDA and SQIVND (reference sequence). The germline V and J ends were trimmed by 0 bases and 1 base, with 9 bases remaining between them. The CDR3 sequence: CASSIDPGQNTEAFF. The CDR3 DNA reads TGTGCCAGTAGTATAGATCCAGGACAGAACACTGAAGCTTTCTTT.

V and J are TRBV5-4 and TRBJ1-2; D unclear. Between the trimmed V and J ends, which lost 6 bases and 8 bases, there was a span of 20 bases. Germline V lookup: CDR1 SGHNT, CDR2 YYREEE (reference sequence). The CDR3 is 14 amino acids. The CDR3 spells CASTTRVTKGGYTF. CDR3 DNA: TGTGCCAGCACCACTAGGGTCACCAAAGGCGGCTACACCTTC.